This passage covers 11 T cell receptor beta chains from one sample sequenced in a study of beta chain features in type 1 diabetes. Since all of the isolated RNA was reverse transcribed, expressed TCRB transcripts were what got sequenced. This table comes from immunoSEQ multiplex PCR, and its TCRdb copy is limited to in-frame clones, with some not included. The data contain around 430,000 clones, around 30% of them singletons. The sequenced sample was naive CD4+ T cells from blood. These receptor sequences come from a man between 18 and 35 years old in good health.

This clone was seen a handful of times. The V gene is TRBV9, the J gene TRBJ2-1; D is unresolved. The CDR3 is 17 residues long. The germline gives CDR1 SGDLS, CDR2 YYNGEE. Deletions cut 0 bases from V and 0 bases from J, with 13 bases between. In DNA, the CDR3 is TGTGCCAGCAGCGTAGAGGGTCCAACCTACTCCTACAATGAGCAGTTCTTC. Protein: CASSVEGPTYSYNEQFF.

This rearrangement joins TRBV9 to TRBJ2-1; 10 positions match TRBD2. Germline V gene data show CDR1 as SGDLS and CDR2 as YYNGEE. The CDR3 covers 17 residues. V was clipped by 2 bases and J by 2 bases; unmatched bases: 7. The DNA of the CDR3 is TGTGCCAGCAGCGTTTGGAGCGGGAGGGTCCCCTACAATGAGCAGTTCTTC. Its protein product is CASSVWSGRVPYNEQFF.

CDR3 nucleotide sequence: TGCAGCGTTGAAGATAGACAGTTCTTC. Its protein product is CSVEDRQFF. The chain links TRBV29-1 to TRBJ2-1; D remains ambiguous. Trimming took off 0 bases at V and 13 bases at J, with 4 bases between the two ends. This CDR3 is built from 9 residues. CDR1 and CDR2 (germline): SQVTM, ANQGSEA.

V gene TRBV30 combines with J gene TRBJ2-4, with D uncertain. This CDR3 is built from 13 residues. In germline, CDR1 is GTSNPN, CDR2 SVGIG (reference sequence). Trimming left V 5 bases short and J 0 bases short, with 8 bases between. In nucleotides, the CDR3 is TGTGCCTGGGGCAGTCCAGCCAAAAACATTCAGTACTTC. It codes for CAWGSPAKNIQYF.

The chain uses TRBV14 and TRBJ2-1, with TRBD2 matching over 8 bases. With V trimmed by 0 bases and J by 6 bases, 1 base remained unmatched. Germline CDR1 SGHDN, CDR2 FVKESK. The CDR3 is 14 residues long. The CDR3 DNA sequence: TGTGCCAGCAGCCAAGATCGGGGGGGCAATGAGCAGTTCTTC. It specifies CASSQDRGGNEQFF.

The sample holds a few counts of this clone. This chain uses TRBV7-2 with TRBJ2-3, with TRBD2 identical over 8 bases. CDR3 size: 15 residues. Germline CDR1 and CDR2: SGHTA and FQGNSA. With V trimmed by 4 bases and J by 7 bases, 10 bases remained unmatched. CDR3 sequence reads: CASSSWREEENTQYF. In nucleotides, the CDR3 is TGTGCCAGCAGCTCCTGGCGGGAGGAAGAAAATACGCAGTATTTT.

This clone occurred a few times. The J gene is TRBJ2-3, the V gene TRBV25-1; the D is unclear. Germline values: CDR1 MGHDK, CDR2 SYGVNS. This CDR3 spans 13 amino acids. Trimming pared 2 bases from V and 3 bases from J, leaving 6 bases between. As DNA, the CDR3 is TGTGCCAGCAGTGAAAGTCGGACAGATACGCAGTATTTT. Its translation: CASSESRTDTQYF.

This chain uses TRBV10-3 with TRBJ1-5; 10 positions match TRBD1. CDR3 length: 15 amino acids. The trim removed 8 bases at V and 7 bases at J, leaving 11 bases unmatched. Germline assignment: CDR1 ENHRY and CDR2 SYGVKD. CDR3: CAIGPDRGSAQPQHF. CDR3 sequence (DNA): TGTGCCATCGGCCCGGACAGGGGGAGTGCCCAGCCCCAGCATTTT.

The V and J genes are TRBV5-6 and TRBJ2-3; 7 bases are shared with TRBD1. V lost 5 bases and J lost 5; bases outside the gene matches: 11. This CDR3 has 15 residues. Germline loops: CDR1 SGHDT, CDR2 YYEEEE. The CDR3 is CASRVRGGSGDTQYF. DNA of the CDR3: TGTGCCAGCAGAGTGAGAGGGGGCTCGGGAGATACGCAGTATTTT.

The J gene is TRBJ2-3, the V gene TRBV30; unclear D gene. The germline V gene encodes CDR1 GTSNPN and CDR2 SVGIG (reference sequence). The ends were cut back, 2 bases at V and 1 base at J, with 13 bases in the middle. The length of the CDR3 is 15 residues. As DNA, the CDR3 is TGTGCCTGGAGTTTGATGGCCCAAGGCACAGATACGCAGTATTTT. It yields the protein CAWSLMAQGTDTQYF.

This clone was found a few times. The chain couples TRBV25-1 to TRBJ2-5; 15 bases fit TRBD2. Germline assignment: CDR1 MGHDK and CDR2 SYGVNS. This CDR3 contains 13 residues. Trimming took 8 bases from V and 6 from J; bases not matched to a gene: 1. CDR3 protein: CASGTSGRQTQYF. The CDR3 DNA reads TGTGCCAGCGGGACTAGCGGGAGGCAGACCCAGTACTTC.